The 4 T cell receptor beta chains listed next were all sequenced from one sample in a study of T cell repertoires in cytomegalovirus infection. What these receptors recognize is not known. TCRdb used MiXCR to reprocess the reads, holding one entry per CDR3 protein. Altogether about 900,000 distinct CDR3 sequences are present, around 29% being singletons, with the ten largest covering around 15%. The specimen comprised cultured CD8+ T cells from PBMCs, sampled from culture after CMV antigen stimulation. The receptors derive from a human donor in good health (CMV status not recorded). Some clones in this sample may be carry-over from other donors' samples.

The CDR3 nucleotides read TGTGCCAGCAGTCGGGATGTGGGCTACGCGCACTATGGCTACACCTTC. Amino acid sequence: CASSRDVGYAHYGYTF. The chain has TRBV6-5 and TRBJ1-2; D call uncertain. V lost 5 bases and J 3 bases, leaving 19 bases between the germline ends. CDR1 MNHEY and CDR2 SVGAGI come from the germline V gene. The CDR3 runs to 16 residues.

This clonotype was counted ten times or more. The chain uses TRBV6-5 and TRBJ2-2; 8 bases align to TRBD2. CDR3 length equals 15 residues. Germline assignment: CDR1 MNHEY and CDR2 SVGAGI. Trimming took 0 bases from V and 6 from J; bases not matched to a gene: 3. CDR3 in DNA: TGTGCCAGCAGTTACTCGTTCGGGGGGGCCGGGGAGCTGTTTTTT. Residues: CASSYSFGGAGELFF.

As regards this clonotype: This may come from a read error, since a much larger clone is one base off. The V call is TRBV7-6, the J call TRBJ2-2, with 9 bases identical to TRBD2. CDR1 and CDR2 from the germline V gene are SGHVS and FNYEAQ. The CDR3 runs to 17 residues. CDR3 residues: CVSSFVAAGGNTGELFF. CDR3 DNA sequence: TGTGTCAGCAGCTTTGTGGCAGCGGGGGGTAACACCGGGGAGCTGTTTTTT.

This clonotype was counted between two and nine times. DNA of the CDR3: TGTGCCGCCCTGGGTACTTCGGGGCAGTACTTC. Translating gives CAALGTSGQYF. This rearrangement joins TRBV6-1 to TRBJ2-7; D is unresolved. There are 11 residues in the CDR3. Germline-derived CDR1 and CDR2 are MNHNS and SASEGT. V lost 11 bases and J 9 bases, leaving 17 bases between the germline ends.